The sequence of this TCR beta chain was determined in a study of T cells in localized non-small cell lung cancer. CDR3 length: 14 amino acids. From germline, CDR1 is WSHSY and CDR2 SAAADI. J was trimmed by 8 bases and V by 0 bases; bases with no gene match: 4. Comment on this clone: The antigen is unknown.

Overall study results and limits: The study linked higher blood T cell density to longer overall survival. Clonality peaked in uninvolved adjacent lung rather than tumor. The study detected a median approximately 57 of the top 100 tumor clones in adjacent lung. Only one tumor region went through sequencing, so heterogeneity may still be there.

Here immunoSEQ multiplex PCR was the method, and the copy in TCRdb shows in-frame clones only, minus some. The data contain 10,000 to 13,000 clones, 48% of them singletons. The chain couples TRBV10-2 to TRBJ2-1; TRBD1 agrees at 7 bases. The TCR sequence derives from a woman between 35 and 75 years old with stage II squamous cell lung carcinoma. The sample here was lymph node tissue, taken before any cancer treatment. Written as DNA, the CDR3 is TGCGCCAGCAGTGAGTCACAGGGGCAAGATGAGCAGTTCTTC. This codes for CASSESQGQDEQFF.